The 21 T cell receptor beta chains in this list originate from one sample, sequenced in a study of cytomegalovirus exposure and HLA in healthy donors. Researchers ran the PCR with 60 Vbeta and 13 Jbeta primers. The table came from immunoSEQ multiplex PCR; TCRdb's copy has only in-frame clones and leaves some out. The sample spans 150,000 to 200,000 clones; the ten largest clones claim 6.5%. The specimen sequenced was PBMCs. Receptors originate from a man younger than 40 in good health and CMV-seronegative.

This chain uses TRBV6-7 with TRBJ1-5; TRBD1 is a possible D gene (5 bases). TRBV6-7 is an ORF, and what it does is uncertain. V was pared by 0 bases and J by 1 base, with 13 bases between. This CDR3 is 17 amino acids long. In DNA form, the CDR3 reads TGTGCCAGCAGTTACTCGAAGGCAGGGCCGAGCAATCAGCCCCAGCATTTT. Protein sequence: CASSYSKAGPSNQPQHF.

This sequence joins TRBV6-5 and TRBJ1-6, with 9 bases aligning to TRBD1. Germline CDR1 MNHEY, CDR2 SVGAGI. V was pared by 0 bases and J by 10 bases, with 7 bases of the junction left unmatched. CDR3 size: 16 residues. Written as DNA, the CDR3 is TGTGCCAGCAGTTACTCGTCCGGGACAGGGTTATCACCCCTCCACTTT. It translates to CASSYSSGTGLSPLHF.

V is TRBV30 and J is TRBJ2-1, with 15 bases lining up with TRBD2. The germline V gene has CDR1 GTSNPN and CDR2 SVGIG (reference sequence). Trimming cost V 2 bases and J 13 bases; bases outside gene matches: 9. The CDR3 is 15 residues long. The CDR3 coding sequence is TGTGCCTGGAGTACCGGACTAGCGGGAGGGCACGACCAGTTCTTC. This sequence encodes CAWSTGLAGGHDQFF.

The V gene is TRBV7-9, the J gene TRBJ1-2; maybe TRBD1 (6 bases). The CDR3 runs 11 residues. Germline CDR1 reads SEHNR; CDR2 reads FQNEAQ (reference sequence). Trimming left V 1 base short and J 14 bases short, with 11 bases between. The CDR3 loop reads CASSLETGQTF. The CDR3 DNA follows: TGTGCCAGCAGCTTAGAAACGGGACAAACCTTC.

J is TRBJ2-2 and V is TRBV2; 12 bases are a match to TRBD2. V gave up 10 bases and J gave up 6 bases; unmatched junction bases: 6. Germline V gene sequence: CDR1 SNHLY, CDR2 FYNNEI. The CDR3 contains 14 residues. DNA for the CDR3: TGTGCCATTCTGACTAGCGGGGGATCCGGGGAGCTGTTTTTT. Translation gives CAILTSGGSGELFF.

The J gene is TRBJ2-3, the V gene TRBV6-6, with D possibly TRBD2 on 6 matching bases. Deletions cut 4 bases from V and 1 base from J, with 15 bases between. This CDR3 contains 16 residues. Germline V CDR1 and CDR2: MNHNY, SVGAGI (reference sequence). CDR3 in amino acids: CASSWSGTDGTDTQYF. CDR3 in DNA: TGTGCCAGCAGTTGGTCCGGGACTGATGGCACAGATACGCAGTATTTT.

The rearrangement links TRBV7-3 to TRBJ2-7, with 8 bases identical to TRBD1. The junction had 6 bases not matched to a gene; V was cut back by 3 bases and J by 5 bases. CDR1 SGHTA and CDR2 FQGTGA come from the germline V gene. The CDR3 covers 14 residues. This chain's CDR3 is CASSLGQANDEQYF. The DNA of the CDR3 is TGTGCCAGCAGCTTGGGACAGGCGAATGACGAGCAGTACTTC.

The chain carries TRBV12-5 and TRBJ2-2, with TRBD2 matching over 14 bases. Losses at the gene ends were 6 bases for V and 13 bases for J; bases not matched to a gene: 10. The germline V gene has CDR1 LGHNT and CDR2 FRNRAP. The CDR3 runs 15 residues. CDR3 sequence: CASGPGTSGSRGLFF. CDR3 DNA sequence: TGTGCTAGTGGCCCCGGGACTAGCGGGAGTAGGGGGCTGTTTTTT.

The CDR3 is CATKFLFRGDLGTDTQYF. DNA of the CDR3: TGTGCCACTAAATTCCTGTTCAGGGGGGACTTGGGCACAGATACGCAGTATTTT. The chain recombines TRBV27 with TRBJ2-3, with a possible D match to TRBD1 (7 bases). V shed 10 bases and J shed 1 base, with 27 bases lying between them. CDR1 is MNHEY, CDR2 SMNVEV, per germline (reference sequence). The CDR3 loop spans 18 amino acids.

The rearrangement joins TRBV28 to TRBJ2-7; possible D gene TRBD1, 6 bases. Germline loops: CDR1 MDHEN, CDR2 SYDVKM. The CDR3 totals 13 residues. V lost 5 bases and J lost 4, with 12 bases in between. The CDR3 is CASSPSDSYEQYF. The CDR3 coding sequence is TGTGCCAGCAGTCCCTCGGACAGTTACGAGCAGTACTTC.

The chain couples TRBV27 to TRBJ1-5; 9 bases agree with TRBD1. In germline, CDR1 is MNHEY, CDR2 SMNVEV (reference sequence). With 7 bases clipped from V and 6 bases from J, the junction kept 16 bases outside the gene matches. This CDR3 spans 17 amino acids. In DNA form, the CDR3 reads TGTGCCAGCACCTCCCGCGGGGCACAGGGGGCTTTTCAGCCCCAGCATTTT. Translation: CASTSRGAQGAFQPQHF.

CDR3 sequence reads: CASSPLRGYYEQYF. CDR3 bases: TGTGCCAGCAGTCCCCTCCGGGGGTACTACGAGCAGTACTTC. The chain combines TRBV27 with TRBJ2-7, with D possibly TRBD2 on 6 matching bases. CDR3 length: 14 amino acids. The ends were cut back, 5 bases at V and 3 bases at J, with 14 bases in the middle. The germline V gene encodes CDR1 MNHEY and CDR2 SMNVEV (reference sequence).

The J gene is TRBJ1-4, the V gene TRBV19; 7 bases map to TRBD1. This CDR3 has 14 residues. V gave up 7 bases and J gave up 8 bases; unmatched junction bases: 10. Germline-derived CDR1 and CDR2 are LNHDA and SQIVND (reference sequence). CDR3 in amino acids: CASTRQGLGEKLFF. Written as DNA, the CDR3 is TGTGCCAGTACCAGACAGGGCCTTGGAGAAAAACTGTTTTTT.

The V call is TRBV29-1, the J call TRBJ2-7, with TRBD1 as a possible D gene (7 bases). The germline V and J ends were trimmed by 4 bases and 7 bases, with 14 bases remaining between them. CDR3 length equals 12 residues. From germline, CDR1 is SQVTM and CDR2 ANQGSEA. The CDR3, as DNA: TGCAGCGTTGGGAGGGGGCTGGGTGAGCAGTACTTC. Protein: CSVGRGLGEQYF.

V usage is TRBV11-3 and J usage is TRBJ2-6, with a weak D call TRBD1 (5 bases). This CDR3 region has 16 residues. With 5 bases removed from V and 0 bases from J, the gap between germline ends came to 11 bases. CDR1 is SGHNT, CDR2 YENEEA, per germline. The CDR3 region has the DNA TGTGCCAGCAGCGCGACAGCCAGCTCTGGGGCCAACGTCCTGACTTTC. It encodes CASSATASSGANVLTF.

As for this clone: In the same sample, other DNA sequences code for this CDR3. The gene calls are TRBV18 and TRBJ1-1; perhaps TRBD1 as D (5 bases). Per germline, CDR1 KGHSH and CDR2 LQKENI. Trimming cost V 3 bases and J 3 bases, with 8 bases left between them. CDR3 length equals 13 residues. CDR3 sequence (DNA): TGTGCCAGCTCACCGGGGGGAGACACTGAAGCTTTCTTT. Translated, it gives CASSPGGDTEAFF.

The chain uses TRBV27 and TRBJ1-1; the D gene is possibly TRBD1 (6 bases). The V end was cut by 2 bases, the J end by 1 base, with 20 bases between. The CDR3 length is 18 residues. The V gene's germline CDR1 is MNHEY and CDR2 SMNVEV (reference sequence). The CDR3 protein is CASSLTPADSLANTEAFF. The DNA for the CDR3 is TGTGCCAGCAGTTTAACCCCCGCGGACAGTCTAGCGAACACTGAAGCTTTCTTT.

This chain joins TRBV4-3 and TRBJ2-7, with 8 bases lining up with TRBD2. CDR3 size: 17 residues. The junction had 10 bases not matched to a gene; V was cut back by 1 base and J by 2 bases. The germline gives CDR1 LGHNA, CDR2 YSLEER. The CDR3 sequence is CASSQVRSAGAAYEQYF. CDR3 bases: TGCGCCAGCAGCCAAGTCCGGTCAGCGGGGGCCGCCTACGAGCAGTACTTC.

The rearrangement links TRBV13 to TRBJ2-3; 11 nucleotides line up with TRBD1. V lost 5 bases and J lost 8; bases outside the gene matches: 6. CDR3 length: 14 amino acids. Germline CDR1 PRHDT, CDR2 FYEKMQ (reference sequence). In nucleotides, the CDR3 is TGTGCCAGCAGCCAGGACAGGGGGCACGGTACGCAGTATTTT. Protein: CASSQDRGHGTQYF.

The chain couples TRBV7-3 to TRBJ1-1; D might be TRBD1 (6 bases). The CDR3 totals 15 residues. Germline V gene data show CDR1 as SGHTA and CDR2 as FQGTGA. Between the trimmed V and J ends, which lost 5 bases and 0 bases, there was a span of 13 bases. The CDR3 loop is CASSLTGTMNTEAFF. In DNA form, the CDR3 reads TGTGCCAGCAGCCTCACAGGGACAATGAACACTGAAGCTTTCTTT.

This sequence joins TRBV11-3 and TRBJ2-5; 8 bases line up with TRBD2. Germline V lookup: CDR1 SGHNT, CDR2 YENEEA. V lost 4 bases, J lost 5 bases, and 9 bases stayed unmatched. This CDR3 spans 15 amino acids. The CDR3 DNA follows: TGTGCCAGCAGCTCGGGAGGGGGGGCCGTGGAGACCCAGTACTTC. Amino acid sequence: CASSSGGGAVETQYF.